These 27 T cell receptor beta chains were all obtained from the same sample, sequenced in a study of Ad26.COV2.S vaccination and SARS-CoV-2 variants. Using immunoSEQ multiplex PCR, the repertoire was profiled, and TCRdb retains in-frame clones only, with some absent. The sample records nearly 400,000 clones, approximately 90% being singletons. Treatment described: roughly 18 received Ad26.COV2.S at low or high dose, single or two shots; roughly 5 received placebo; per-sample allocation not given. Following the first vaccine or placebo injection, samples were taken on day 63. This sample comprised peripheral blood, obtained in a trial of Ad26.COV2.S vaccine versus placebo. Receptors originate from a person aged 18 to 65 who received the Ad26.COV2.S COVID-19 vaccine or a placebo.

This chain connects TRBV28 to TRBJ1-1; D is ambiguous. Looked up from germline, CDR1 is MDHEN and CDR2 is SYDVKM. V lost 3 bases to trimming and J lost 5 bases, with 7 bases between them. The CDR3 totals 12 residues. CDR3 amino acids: CASSFKGTEAFF. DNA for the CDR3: TGTGCCAGCAGTTTTAAGGGAACTGAAGCTTTCTTT.

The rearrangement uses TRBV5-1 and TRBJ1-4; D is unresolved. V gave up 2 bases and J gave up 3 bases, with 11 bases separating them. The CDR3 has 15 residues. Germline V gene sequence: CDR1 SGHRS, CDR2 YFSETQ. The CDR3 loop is CASSFEFSPNEKLFF. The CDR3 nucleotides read TGCGCCAGCAGCTTCGAATTTTCGCCTAATGAAAAACTGTTTTTT. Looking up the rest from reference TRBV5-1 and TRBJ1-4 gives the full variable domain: KAGVTQTPRYLIKTRGQQVTLSCSPISGHRSVSWYQQTPGQGLQFLFEYFSETQRNKGNFPGRFSGRQFSNSRSEMNVSTLELGDSALYLCASSFEFSPNEKLFFGSGTQLSVL.

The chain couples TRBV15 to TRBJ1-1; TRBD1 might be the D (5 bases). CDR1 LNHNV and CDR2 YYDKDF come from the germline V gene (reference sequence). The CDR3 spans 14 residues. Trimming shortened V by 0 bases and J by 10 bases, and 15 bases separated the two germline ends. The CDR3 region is CATSRDGGRSVAFF. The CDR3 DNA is TGTGCCACCAGCAGAGATGGGGGACGTAGCGTAGCTTTCTTT.

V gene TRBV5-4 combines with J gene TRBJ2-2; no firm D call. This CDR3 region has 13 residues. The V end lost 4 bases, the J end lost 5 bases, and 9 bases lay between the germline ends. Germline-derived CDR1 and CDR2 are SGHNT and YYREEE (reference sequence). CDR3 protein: CASSPPGTGELFF. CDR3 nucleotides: TGTGCCAGCAGCCCCCCTGGGACCGGGGAGCTGTTTTTT.

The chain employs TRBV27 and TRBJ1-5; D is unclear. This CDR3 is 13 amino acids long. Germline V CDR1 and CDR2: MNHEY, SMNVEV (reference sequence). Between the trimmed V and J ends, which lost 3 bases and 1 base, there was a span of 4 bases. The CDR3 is CASSFESNQPQHF. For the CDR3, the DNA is TGTGCCAGCAGTTTTGAGAGCAATCAGCCCCAGCATTTT.

CDR3 sequence: CASSPTGRGLGTDTQYF. CDR3 in DNA: TGTGCCAGCTCACCCACAGGCAGGGGCCTTGGCACAGATACGCAGTATTTT. V and J are TRBV18 and TRBJ2-3, with D possibly being TRBD1 (6 bases). The CDR3 has 17 residues. Germline CDR1 reads KGHSH; CDR2 reads LQKENI. Trimming cost V 3 bases and J 1 base, with 17 bases left between them.

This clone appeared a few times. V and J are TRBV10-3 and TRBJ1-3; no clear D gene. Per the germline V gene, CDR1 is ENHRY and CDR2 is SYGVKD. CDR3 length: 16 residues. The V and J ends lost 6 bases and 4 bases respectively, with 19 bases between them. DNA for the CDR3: TGTGCCATCAGCGCCGGGCCCGCGATGGGAGGAAACACCATATATTTT. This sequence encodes CAISAGPAMGGNTIYF.

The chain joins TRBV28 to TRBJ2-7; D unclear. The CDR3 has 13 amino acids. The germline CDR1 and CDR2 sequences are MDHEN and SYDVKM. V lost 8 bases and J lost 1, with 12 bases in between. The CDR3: CASVYSLSYEQYF. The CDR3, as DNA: TGTGCCAGCGTCTACTCGCTATCCTACGAGCAGTACTTC.

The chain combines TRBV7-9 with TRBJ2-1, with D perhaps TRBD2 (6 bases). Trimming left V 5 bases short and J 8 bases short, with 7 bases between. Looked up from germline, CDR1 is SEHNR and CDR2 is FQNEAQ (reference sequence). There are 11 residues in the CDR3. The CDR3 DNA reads TGTGCCAGCAGCCCTAGCGATGAGCAGTTCTTC. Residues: CASSPSDEQFF.

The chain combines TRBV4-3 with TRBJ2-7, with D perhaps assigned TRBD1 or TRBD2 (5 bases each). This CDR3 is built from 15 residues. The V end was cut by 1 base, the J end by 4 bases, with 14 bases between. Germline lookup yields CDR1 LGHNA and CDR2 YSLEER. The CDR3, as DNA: TGCGCCAGCAGCCAAGTCCTAGCAGAGGGGTACGAGCAGTACTTC. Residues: CASSQVLAEGYEQYF.

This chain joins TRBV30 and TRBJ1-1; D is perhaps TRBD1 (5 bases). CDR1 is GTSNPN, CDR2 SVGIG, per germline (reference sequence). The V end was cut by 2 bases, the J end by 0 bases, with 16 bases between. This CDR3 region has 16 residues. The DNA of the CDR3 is TGTGCCTGGAGTTCAGGGAGCTTCGCTCTGAACACTGAAGCTTTCTTT. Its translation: CAWSSGSFALNTEAFF. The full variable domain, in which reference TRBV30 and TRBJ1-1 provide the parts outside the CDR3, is SQTIHQWPATLVQPVGSPLSLECTVEGTSNPNLYWYRQAAGRGLQLLFYSVGIGQISSEVPQNLSASRPQDRQFILSSKKLLLSDSGFYLCAWSSGSFALNTEAFFGQGTRLTVV.

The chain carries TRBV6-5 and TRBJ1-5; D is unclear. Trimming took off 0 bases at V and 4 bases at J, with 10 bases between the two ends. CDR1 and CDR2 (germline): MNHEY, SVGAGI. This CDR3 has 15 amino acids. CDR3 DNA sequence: TGTGCCAGCAGTTACTCGTTGAAGGCAAATCAGCCCCAGCATTTT. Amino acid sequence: CASSYSLKANQPQHF.

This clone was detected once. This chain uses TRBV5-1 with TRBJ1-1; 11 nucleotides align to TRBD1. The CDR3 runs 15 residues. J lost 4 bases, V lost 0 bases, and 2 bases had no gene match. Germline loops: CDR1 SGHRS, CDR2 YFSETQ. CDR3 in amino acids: CASSLGDRGFTEAFF. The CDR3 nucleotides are TGCGCCAGCAGCTTGGGGGACAGGGGGTTCACTGAAGCTTTCTTT.

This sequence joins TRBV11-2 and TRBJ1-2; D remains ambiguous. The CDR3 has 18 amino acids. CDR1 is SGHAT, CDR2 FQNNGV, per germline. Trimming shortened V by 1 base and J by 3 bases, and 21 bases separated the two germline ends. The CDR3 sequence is CASSLVLRDELWDYGYTF. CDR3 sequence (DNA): TGTGCCAGCAGCTTAGTTTTGAGGGATGAGTTGTGGGACTATGGCTACACCTTC.

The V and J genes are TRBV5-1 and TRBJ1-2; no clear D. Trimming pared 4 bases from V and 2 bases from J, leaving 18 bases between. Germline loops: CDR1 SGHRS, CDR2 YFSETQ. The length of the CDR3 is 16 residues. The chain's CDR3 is CASSPGGREWNYGYTF. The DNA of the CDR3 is TGCGCCAGCAGCCCGGGTGGGAGGGAATGGAACTATGGCTACACCTTC.

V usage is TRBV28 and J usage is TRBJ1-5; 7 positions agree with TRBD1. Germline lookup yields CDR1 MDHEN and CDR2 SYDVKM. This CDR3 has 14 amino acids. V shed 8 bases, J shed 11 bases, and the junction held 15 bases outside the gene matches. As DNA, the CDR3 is TGTGCCAGCGCCAACAGAGAGACGGGACAGTCCCAGCATTTT. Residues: CASANRETGQSQHF.

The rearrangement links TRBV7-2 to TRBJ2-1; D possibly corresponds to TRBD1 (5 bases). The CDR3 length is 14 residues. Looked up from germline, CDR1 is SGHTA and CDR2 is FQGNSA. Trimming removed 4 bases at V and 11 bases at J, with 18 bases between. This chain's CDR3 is CASSSLDTETKQFF. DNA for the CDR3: TGTGCCAGCAGCTCCCTGGACACGGAGACAAAGCAGTTCTTC.

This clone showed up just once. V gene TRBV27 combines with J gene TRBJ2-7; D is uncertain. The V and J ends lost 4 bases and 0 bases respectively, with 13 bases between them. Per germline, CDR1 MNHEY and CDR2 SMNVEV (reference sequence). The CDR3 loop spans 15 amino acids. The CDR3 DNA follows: TGTGCCAGCAGTTCAAGTCCGGACGGCTCCTACGAGCAGTACTTC. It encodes CASSSSPDGSYEQYF.

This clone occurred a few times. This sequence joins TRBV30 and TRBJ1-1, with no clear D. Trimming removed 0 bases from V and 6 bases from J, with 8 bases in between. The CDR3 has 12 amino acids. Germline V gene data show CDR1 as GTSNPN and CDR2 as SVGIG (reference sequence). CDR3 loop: CAWSVPRPEAFF. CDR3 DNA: TGTGCCTGGAGTGTGCCCAGGCCTGAAGCTTTCTTT.

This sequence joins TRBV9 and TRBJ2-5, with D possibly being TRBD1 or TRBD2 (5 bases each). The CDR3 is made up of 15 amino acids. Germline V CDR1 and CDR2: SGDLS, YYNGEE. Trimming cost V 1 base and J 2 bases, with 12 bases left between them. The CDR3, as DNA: TGTGCCAGCAGCGTATTGGGGGAGAGACAAGAGACCCAGTACTTC. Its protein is CASSVLGERQETQYF.

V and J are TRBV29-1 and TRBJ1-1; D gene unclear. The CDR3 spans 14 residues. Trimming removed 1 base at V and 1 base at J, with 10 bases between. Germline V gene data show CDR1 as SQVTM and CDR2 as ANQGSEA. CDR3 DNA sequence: TGCAGCGTTGAAGGGCACGCCCGGAACACTGAAGCTTTCTTT. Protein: CSVEGHARNTEAFF.

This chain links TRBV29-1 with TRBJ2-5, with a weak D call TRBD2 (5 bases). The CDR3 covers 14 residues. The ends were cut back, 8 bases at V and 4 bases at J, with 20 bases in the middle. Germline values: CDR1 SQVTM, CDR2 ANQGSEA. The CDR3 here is CSLRGGRWGETQYF. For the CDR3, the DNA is TGCAGCCTCAGAGGAGGACGGTGGGGAGAGACCCAGTACTTC. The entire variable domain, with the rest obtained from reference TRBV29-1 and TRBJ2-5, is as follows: SAVISQKPSRDICQRGTSLTIQCQVDSQVTMMFWYRQQPGQSLTLIATANQGSEATYESGFVIDKFPISRPNLTFSTLTVSNMSPEDSSIYLCSLRGGRWGETQYFGPGTRLLVL.

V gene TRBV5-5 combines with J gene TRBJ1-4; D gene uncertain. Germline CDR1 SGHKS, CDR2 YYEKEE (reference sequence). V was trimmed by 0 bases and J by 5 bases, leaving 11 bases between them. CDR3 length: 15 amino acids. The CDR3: CASSLVGGPNEKLFF. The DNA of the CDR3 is TGTGCCAGCAGCTTGGTTGGCGGACCGAATGAAAAACTGTTTTTT.

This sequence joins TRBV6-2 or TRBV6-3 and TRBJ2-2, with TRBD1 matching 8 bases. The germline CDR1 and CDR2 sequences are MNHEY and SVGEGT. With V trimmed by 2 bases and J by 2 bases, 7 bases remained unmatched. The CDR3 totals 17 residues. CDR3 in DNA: TGTGCCAGCAGTTACCCCGGGACAGGACTTAACACCGGGGAGCTGTTTTTT. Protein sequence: CASSYPGTGLNTGELFF.

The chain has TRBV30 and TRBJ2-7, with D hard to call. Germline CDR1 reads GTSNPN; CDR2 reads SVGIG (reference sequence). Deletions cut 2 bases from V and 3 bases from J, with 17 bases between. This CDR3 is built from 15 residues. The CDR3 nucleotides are TGTGCCTGGAGTTCCGAGGCCTCTAATTTCTACGAGCAGTACTTC. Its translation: CAWSSEASNFYEQYF.

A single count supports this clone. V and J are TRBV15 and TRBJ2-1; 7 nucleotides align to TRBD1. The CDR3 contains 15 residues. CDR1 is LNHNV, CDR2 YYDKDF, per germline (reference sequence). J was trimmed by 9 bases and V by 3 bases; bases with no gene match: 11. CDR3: CATSSDTGTAAEQFF. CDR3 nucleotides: TGTGCCACCAGCAGCGATACCGGGACAGCGGCTGAGCAGTTCTTC.

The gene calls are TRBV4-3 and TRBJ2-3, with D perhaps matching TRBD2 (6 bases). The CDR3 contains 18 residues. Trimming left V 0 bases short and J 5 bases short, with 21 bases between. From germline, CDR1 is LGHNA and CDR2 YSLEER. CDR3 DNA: TGCGCCAGCAGCCAAGAGTTGAGCGGGCAGGCGGCTAGAGATACGCAGTATTTT. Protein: CASSQELSGQAARDTQYF.